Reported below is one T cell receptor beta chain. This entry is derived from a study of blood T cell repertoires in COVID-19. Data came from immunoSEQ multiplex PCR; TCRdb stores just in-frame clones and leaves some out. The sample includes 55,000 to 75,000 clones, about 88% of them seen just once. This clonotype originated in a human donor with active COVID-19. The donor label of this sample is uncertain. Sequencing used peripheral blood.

The CDR3 sequence is CASTDSAGSSYEQYF. The CDR3 DNA follows: TGTGCCAGTACTGACTCGGCGGGGAGCTCCTACGAGCAGTACTTC. The chain carries TRBV19 and TRBJ2-7, with D possibly TRBD2 on 6 matching bases. The CDR3 totals 15 residues. Per germline, CDR1 LNHDA and CDR2 SQIVND (reference sequence). The V and J ends lost 7 bases and 0 bases respectively, with 16 bases between them.